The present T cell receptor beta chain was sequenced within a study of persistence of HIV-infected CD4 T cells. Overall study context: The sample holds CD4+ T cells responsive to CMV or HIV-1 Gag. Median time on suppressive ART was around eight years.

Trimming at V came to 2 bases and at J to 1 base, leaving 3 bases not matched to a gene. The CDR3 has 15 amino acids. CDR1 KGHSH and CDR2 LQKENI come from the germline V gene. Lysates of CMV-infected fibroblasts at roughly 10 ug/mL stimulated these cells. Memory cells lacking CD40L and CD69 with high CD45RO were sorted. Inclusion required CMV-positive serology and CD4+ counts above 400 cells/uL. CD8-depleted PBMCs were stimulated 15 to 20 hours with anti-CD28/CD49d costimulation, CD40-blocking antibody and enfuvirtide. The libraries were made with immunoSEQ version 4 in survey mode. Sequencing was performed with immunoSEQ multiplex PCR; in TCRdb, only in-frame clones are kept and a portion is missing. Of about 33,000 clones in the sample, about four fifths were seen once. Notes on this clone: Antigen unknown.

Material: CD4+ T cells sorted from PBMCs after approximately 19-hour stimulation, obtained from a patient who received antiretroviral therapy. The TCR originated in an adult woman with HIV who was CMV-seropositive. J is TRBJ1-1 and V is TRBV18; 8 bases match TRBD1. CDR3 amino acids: CASSPGQGPNTEAFF. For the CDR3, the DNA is TGTGCCAGCTCACCAGGACAGGGACCGAACACTGAAGCTTTCTTT.